Listed here are 28 T cell receptor beta chains from one sample, sequenced in a study of regulatory T cells in long-lasting Graves disease. The TCR beta library used iRepertoire HTBI primers with Arm-PCR amplification of CDR3. Each CDR3 protein is one row after TCRdb ran MiXCR on the multiplex PCR reads. The profile shows some 420,000 distinct CDR3 sequences, less than 25% of them singletons. Sample time point: persistent/refractory GD, antithyroid drugs over 5 years with positive TRAb. Isolated PBMC RNA provided the starting material for the TCR library. Specimen: peripheral blood mononuclear cells (PBMCs), collected when the disease was refractory, from a patient treated with antithyroid drugs. The receptor source for this set is a female donor with Graves disease.

This clonotype was seen ten or more times. The rearrangement uses TRBV12-3 or TRBV12-4 and TRBJ1-2; D unresolved. The V gene lost 3 bases and the J gene lost 6 bases, with 17 bases spanning the gap. The CDR3 runs 15 residues. DNA for the CDR3: TGTGCCAGCAGTTTCTACCCCCTCAAAGAGGATGGCTACACCTTC. It translates to CASSFYPLKEDGYTF.

The chain recombines TRBV19 with TRBJ2-2; D ambiguous. Per the germline V gene, CDR1 is LNHDA and CDR2 is SQIVND (reference sequence). V shed 4 bases and J shed 7 bases, with 13 bases lying between them. The CDR3 is 14 residues long. The CDR3 sequence: CASSTQLLSGELFF. Here the CDR3 DNA reads TGTGCCAGTAGTACACAACTTTTAAGCGGGGAGCTGTTTTTT.

This clonotype was picked up many times. The chain uses TRBV11-2 and TRBJ2-7, with a weak D call TRBD2 (5 bases). Per the germline V gene, CDR1 is SGHAT and CDR2 is FQNNGV. The CDR3 sequence is 14 residues long. V gave up 4 bases and J gave up 3 bases, with 13 bases separating them. CDR3 nucleotides: TGTGCCAGCAGCTCCTCCGGGCGGGTCTACGAGCAGTACTTC. The encoded protein is CASSSSGRVYEQYF.

The J gene is TRBJ1-2, the V gene TRBV6-5, with D perhaps matching TRBD1 (5 bases). V dropped 0 bases and J dropped 7 bases, with 15 bases sitting between them. The CDR3 has 15 residues. The germline gives CDR1 MNHEY, CDR2 SVGAGI. The DNA of the CDR3 is TGTGCCAGCAGTTACTCGAATCAGGGTTCAGCTGGCTACACCTTC. Protein: CASSYSNQGSAGYTF.

The chain is built from TRBV20-1 and TRBJ2-2; 12 nucleotides agree with TRBD2. There are 15 residues in the CDR3. V shed 2 bases and J 5 bases; nucleotides not matched to a gene: 3. Per germline, CDR1 DFQATT and CDR2 SNEGSKA (reference sequence). The CDR3 region has the DNA TGCAGTGCTAGACCCACTAGCGGGGGGACCGGGGAGCTGTTTTTT. As protein: CSARPTSGGTGELFF.

This clonotype was seen a few times. This chain connects TRBV6-1 to TRBJ1-1, with a weak D call TRBD1 (5 bases). CDR3 length: 14 amino acids. V dropped 8 bases and J dropped 3 bases, with 16 bases sitting between them. Looked up from germline, CDR1 is MNHNS and CDR2 is SASEGT. CDR3 sequence: CASSGTPRDTEAFF. The DNA for the CDR3 is TGTGCCAGCTCCGGGACTCCCCGGGACACTGAAGCTTTCTTT.

This clonotype was counted only a few times. CDR3 sequence: CASSTTGAGEKLFF. The CDR3 nucleotides are TGCGCCAGCAGTACAACAGGGGCGGGTGAAAAACTGTTTTTT. J is TRBJ1-4 and V is TRBV4-3; 7 nucleotides line up with TRBD1. The length of the CDR3 is 14 residues. After removal of 6 bases from V and 7 bases from J, the junction contained 8 bases not matched to a gene. The germline gives CDR1 LGHNA, CDR2 YSLEER.

The J gene is TRBJ1-1, the V gene TRBV7-2, with D possibly TRBD1 on 5 matching bases. CDR1 and CDR2 (germline): SGHTA, FQGNSA. With 5 bases removed from V and 4 bases from J, the gap between germline ends came to 14 bases. The CDR3 covers 14 residues. The CDR3 DNA reads as TGTGCCAGCAGCCTGCCGGGGGGATTCACTGAAGCTTTCTTT. Its protein product is CASSLPGGFTEAFF. Together with reference TRBV7-2 and TRBJ1-1, the CDR3 gives the full variable domain: GAGVSQSPSNKVTEKGKDVELRCDPISGHTALYWYRQSLGQGLEFLIYFQGNSAPDKSGLPSDRFSAERTGGSVSTLTIQRTQQEDSAVYLCASSLPGGFTEAFFGQGTRLTVV.

In its sample, this clonotype was seen many times. As DNA, the CDR3 is TGTGCCAGCAGCCCCGCGGGACAGGGCGCTCTAGGTCAGTACTTC. Translation: CASSPAGQGALGQYF. This rearrangement joins TRBV3-1 to TRBJ2-7, with TRBD1 matching 9 bases. Germline V gene sequence: CDR1 LGHDT, CDR2 YNNKEL (reference sequence). The CDR3 runs to 15 residues. V was clipped by 4 bases and J by 10 bases; unmatched bases: 14.

This clonotype was counted many times. The gene calls are TRBV20-1 and TRBJ1-5, with 7 bases aligning to TRBD1. Germline-derived CDR1 and CDR2 are DFQATT and SNEGSKA (reference sequence). The V segment lost 2 bases and the J segment 2 bases; nucleotides outside the gene matches: 9. This CDR3 region has 16 residues. The CDR3 protein is CSARFQGVGGNQPQHF. CDR3 bases: TGCAGTGCTAGATTTCAGGGGGTGGGGGGCAATCAGCCCCAGCATTTT.

Note on this clonotype: One end of the junction varies from germline; a read error may be responsible. This chain uses TRBV12-3 or TRBV12-4 with TRBJ2-7; D is perhaps TRBD2 (5 bases). CDR3 size: 15 residues. For the CDR3, the DNA is TGTGCCAGCAGCCCAACGGCGGAGGTCCTCAGCGAGCAGCACTTC. It codes for CASSPTAEVLSEQHF.

The chain combines TRBV5-5 with TRBJ2-7; D is possibly TRBD2 (5 bases). Germline lookup yields CDR1 SGHKS and CDR2 YYEKEE (reference sequence). Trimming left V 3 bases short and J 2 bases short, with 24 bases between. The CDR3 totals 18 residues. Here the CDR3 reads CASSSSYSWVIGAYEQYF. The CDR3 DNA sequence: TGTGCCAGCAGCTCTTCATACTCCTGGGTGATCGGGGCCTACGAGCAGTACTTC.

The chain joins TRBV7-8 to TRBJ2-5; D remains unclear. The CDR3 length is 11 residues. The germline V and J ends were trimmed by 8 bases and 7 bases, with 11 bases remaining between them. Germline V CDR1 and CDR2: SGHVS, FQNEAQ. CDR3 loop: CASGTARTQYF. In nucleotides, the CDR3 is TGTGCCAGCGGCACCGCGCGGACCCAGTACTTC.

The genes are TRBV7-2 and TRBJ1-6; 7 nucleotides align to TRBD1. The CDR3 runs 13 residues. CDR1 is SGHTA, CDR2 FQGNSA, per germline. The V segment lost 4 bases and the J segment 11 bases; nucleotides outside the gene matches: 5. In DNA form, the CDR3 reads TGTGCCAGCAGCTACAGGGGCAATCCACCCCTCCACTTT. It is translated as CASSYRGNPPLHF.

This clonotype was detected a few times. V and J are TRBV3-1 and TRBJ2-4; 10 bases are shared with TRBD2. The V and J ends lost 5 bases and 0 bases, in that order; junction bases with no gene match: 10. The CDR3 is 18 amino acids. Germline V CDR1 and CDR2: LGHDT, YNNKEL (reference sequence). The CDR3 DNA sequence: TGTGCCAGCAGCAGACGGACTAGCGGAAGTCTAGCCAAAAACATTCAGTACTTC. Protein product: CASSRRTSGSLAKNIQYF.

The CDR3 nucleotides are TGTGCCAGCAGTTACGAGAAGGGAGCCAACACTGAAGCTTTCTTT. Amino acids: CASSYEKGANTEAFF. The chain is built from TRBV6-4 and TRBJ1-1; D is unclear. V was clipped by 5 bases and J by 2 bases, with 15 bases between them. CDR3 length equals 15 residues. Per germline, CDR1 MRHNA and CDR2 SNTAGT.

On this clonotype: A much larger clone is a single base away; this may be a read error. V gene TRBV10-3 combines with J gene TRBJ1-2; TRBD1 might be the D (5 bases). Germline CDR1 and CDR2: ENHRY and SYGVKD. The V and J ends lost 0 bases and 6 bases respectively, with 17 bases between them. The CDR3 is 16 residues long. The CDR3 DNA reads TGTGCCATCAGTGAGTCGACAGCCACTTTGGACCATGGCTACACCTTC. It yields the protein CAISESTATLDHGYTF.

In its sample, this clonotype was seen many times. CDR3 nucleotide sequence: TGTGCCAGCAGTTACTCGATCAGGGGCTACGAGCAGTACTTC. Protein sequence: CASSYSIRGYEQYF. The chain links TRBV6-5 to TRBJ2-7; tentatively, D is TRBD1 (6 bases). The CDR3 is 14 residues long. Trimming removed 0 bases at V and 3 bases at J, with 9 bases between. CDR1 MNHEY and CDR2 SVGAGI come from the germline V gene.

The V gene is TRBV7-2, the J gene TRBJ2-5; D gene ambiguous. Germline values: CDR1 SGHTA, CDR2 FQGNSA. This CDR3 has 15 residues. Trimming left V 2 bases short and J 3 bases short, with 13 bases between. The CDR3 reads CASSLMVGLKETQYF. The CDR3 coding sequence is TGTGCCAGCAGCTTAATGGTCGGTCTGAAAGAGACCCAGTACTTC.

The chain employs TRBV7-9 and TRBJ2-2; possible D gene TRBD1, 5 bases. This CDR3 comprises 15 residues. Trimming pared 5 bases from V and 4 bases from J, leaving 14 bases between. Germline V lookup: CDR1 SEHNR, CDR2 FQNEAQ (reference sequence). In DNA form, the CDR3 reads TGTGCCAGCAGCCTGACGGTAGGGGTCACCGGGGAGCTGTTTTTT. Translating gives CASSLTVGVTGELFF.

As regards this clonotype: With a much larger clone just one base away, this may be a read error. The CDR3 does not end in the conserved phenylalanine or tryptophan, so this is likely a read error. The genes are TRBV6-5 and TRBJ1-5; no firm D call. The CDR3 loop spans 12 amino acids. Looked up from germline, CDR1 is MNHEY and CDR2 is SVGAGI. V dropped 4 bases and J dropped 6 bases, with 7 bases sitting between them. CDR3 loop: CASSSLGQPQHS. The CDR3, as DNA: TGTGCCAGCAGTTCGTTGGGTCAGCCCCAGCATTCT.

The gene calls are TRBV6-1 and TRBJ2-2, with TRBD2 matching over 7 bases. Germline trimming cut 5 bases from V and 5 bases from J; bases unmatched to any gene: 11. The CDR3 length is 16 residues. Germline V gene data show CDR1 as MNHNS and CDR2 as SASEGT. CDR3 protein: CASSQKVTSITGELFF. CDR3 sequence (DNA): TGTGCCAGCAGTCAAAAAGTGACTAGCATAACCGGGGAGCTGTTTTTT.

This clonotype turned up a few times. The chain joins TRBV19 to TRBJ1-1; 9 bases are shared with TRBD1. The germline V gene has CDR1 LNHDA and CDR2 SQIVND (reference sequence). V lost 6 bases to trimming and J lost 9 bases; unmatched junction nucleotides: 17. The CDR3 has 16 amino acids. CDR3 region: CASSNRGLDLSGQAFF. The CDR3 DNA follows: TGTGCCAGTAGCAACAGGGGGCTTGACTTGAGTGGACAAGCTTTCTTT.

This clonotype has a handful of counts. This CDR3 is CAWRTDGSYNSPLHF. DNA of the CDR3: TGTGCCTGGAGGACCGACGGATCCTATAATTCACCCCTCCACTTT. The chain links TRBV30 to TRBJ1-6, with D uncertain. Germline V gene sequence: CDR1 GTSNPN, CDR2 SVGIG (reference sequence). With 3 bases removed from V and 1 base from J, the gap between germline ends came to 10 bases. The CDR3 runs 15 residues.

The J gene is TRBJ2-4, the V gene TRBV7-2, with unresolved D. The germline CDR1 and CDR2 sequences are SGHTA and FQGNSA. Trimming shortened V by 5 bases and J by 1 base, and 12 bases separated the two germline ends. The CDR3 length is 15 residues. The chain's CDR3 is CASSTTYKAKNIQYF. The CDR3 DNA sequence: TGTGCCAGCAGCACCACCTATAAGGCCAAAAACATTCAGTACTTC.

This clonotype came up many times. This CDR3 reads CSVTVQGLEQPQHF. The CDR3, as DNA: TGCAGCGTTACTGTGCAGGGGCTAGAGCAGCCCCAGCATTTT. This chain connects TRBV29-1 to TRBJ1-5; TRBD1 might be the D (6 bases). Trimming took 5 bases from V and 7 from J, leaving 18 bases between them. This CDR3 region has 14 residues. CDR1 is SQVTM, CDR2 ANQGSEA, per germline.

This clonotype showed up many times. This sequence joins TRBV30 and TRBJ1-4; D not resolved. The CDR3 extends over 11 amino acids. V lost 0 bases and J 8 bases, leaving 4 bases between the germline ends. Germline CDR1 reads GTSNPN; CDR2 reads SVGIG (reference sequence). CDR3 sequence reads: CAWSVQEKLFF. In DNA, the CDR3 is TGTGCCTGGAGTGTACAAGAAAAACTGTTTTTT.

The V gene is TRBV27, the J gene TRBJ2-3; tentative D call: TRBD2 (6 bases). Per the germline V gene, CDR1 is MNHEY and CDR2 is SMNVEV (reference sequence). The V and J ends lost 6 bases and 6 bases respectively, with 25 bases between them. The CDR3 is made up of 17 amino acids. DNA of the CDR3: TGTGCCAGCAGAACAATCCCTAGCGAATCAGGCTTGGATACGCAGTATTTT. Translation gives CASRTIPSESGLDTQYF.